This TCR beta chain was identified in a study of persistence of HIV-infected CD4 T cells. For the study at large: Anti-CD3/anti-CD28 stimulation activated a higher proportion of cells than antigen stimulation, with lower memory fraction. Findings and limits, study-wide: CMV- and Gag-responding cells had lower TCRbeta richness than CD3/CD28-responding cells. Within sorted populations, more oligoclonal TCRs accompanied more oligoclonal proviruses.

Anti-CD3/anti-CD28 beads served as a nonspecific positive control stimulus. Responding CD4+ T cells were sorted by upregulation of both CD40 ligand and CD69. Anti-CD28/CD49d costimulation, CD40-blocking antibody and enfuvirtide were given to CD8-depleted PBMCs for approximately 18 hours. The germline gives CDR1 SGHDN, CDR2 FVKESK. CDR3 size: 13 residues. A word on this clone: What it binds is not known. Germline is not matched at one junction end, which may reflect a read error.

Sequencing used immunoSEQ version 4 in survey mode. Here immunoSEQ multiplex PCR was the method, and the copy in TCRdb shows in-frame clones only, minus some. Here the sample spans tens of thousands of clones, 88% being singletons. The chain links TRBV14 to TRBJ1-5, with no clear D. The sequence derives from an adult woman with HIV who was CMV-seropositive. The sample in question was CD4+ T cells sorted from PBMCs after approximately 19-hour stimulation, obtained from a patient who received antiretroviral therapy. DNA of the CDR3: TGTGCCAGCAACCAAGATATCGCGGCGCCCCAGCATTTT. Amino acids: CASNQDIAAPQHF.